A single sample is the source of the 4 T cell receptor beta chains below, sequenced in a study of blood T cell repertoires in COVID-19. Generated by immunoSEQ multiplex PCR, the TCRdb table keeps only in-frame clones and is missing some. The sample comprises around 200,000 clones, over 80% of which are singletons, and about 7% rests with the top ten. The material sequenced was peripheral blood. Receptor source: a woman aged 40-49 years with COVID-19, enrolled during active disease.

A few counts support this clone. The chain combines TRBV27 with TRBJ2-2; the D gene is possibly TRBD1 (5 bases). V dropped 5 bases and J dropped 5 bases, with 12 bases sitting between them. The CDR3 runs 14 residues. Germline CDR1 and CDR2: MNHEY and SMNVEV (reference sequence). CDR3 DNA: TGTGCCAGCAGTGCCACCCAGGGTACCGGGGAGCTGTTTTTT. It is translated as CASSATQGTGELFF.

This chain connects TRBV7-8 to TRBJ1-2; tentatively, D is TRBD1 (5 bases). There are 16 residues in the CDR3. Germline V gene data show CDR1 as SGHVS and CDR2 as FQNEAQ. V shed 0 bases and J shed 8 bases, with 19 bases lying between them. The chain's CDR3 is CASSLATVGREGGYTF. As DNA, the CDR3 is TGTGCCAGCAGCTTAGCGACCGTTGGCAGGGAAGGAGGCTACACCTTC. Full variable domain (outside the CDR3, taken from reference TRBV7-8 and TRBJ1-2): GAGVSQSPRYKVAKRGQDVALRCDPISGHVSLFWYQQALGQGPEFLTYFQNEAQLDKSGLPSDRFFAERPEGSVSTLKIQRTQQEDSAVYLCASSLATVGREGGYTFGSGTRLTVV.

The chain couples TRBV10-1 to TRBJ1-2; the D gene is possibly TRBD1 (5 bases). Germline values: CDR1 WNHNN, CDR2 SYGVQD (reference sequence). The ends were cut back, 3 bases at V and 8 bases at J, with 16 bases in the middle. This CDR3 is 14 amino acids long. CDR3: CASSDPRAGGGYTF. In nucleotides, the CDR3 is TGCGCCAGCAGTGACCCCCGAGCGGGGGGGGGCTACACCTTC.

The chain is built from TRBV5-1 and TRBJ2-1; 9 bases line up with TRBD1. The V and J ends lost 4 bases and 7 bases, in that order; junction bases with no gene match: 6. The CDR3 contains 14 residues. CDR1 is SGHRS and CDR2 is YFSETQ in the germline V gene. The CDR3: CASSPDRGRNEQFF. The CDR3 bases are TGCGCCAGCAGCCCCGACAGGGGGAGGAATGAGCAGTTCTTC. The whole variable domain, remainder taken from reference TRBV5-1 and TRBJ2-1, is KAGVTQTPRYLIKTRGQQVTLSCSPISGHRSVSWYQQTPGQGLQFLFEYFSETQRNKGNFPGRFSGRQFSNSRSEMNVSTLELGDSALYLCASSPDRGRNEQFFGPGTRLTVL.